This passage covers 10 T cell receptor beta chains from one sample sequenced in a study of identical twins. TCRdb passed the 5' RACE reads through MiXCR, listing each CDR3 protein once. The table includes about 470,000 distinct CDR3 sequences, roughly 24% detected once. A further study also used this sample, focusing on T cells expressing NK-cell markers.

Sequenced sample: CD4+ T cells sorted from blood. The receptors here all came from a woman younger than 35 in good health.

This clonotype showed up just a few times. The chain employs TRBV7-2 and TRBJ2-2, with D perhaps TRBD1 or TRBD2 (5 bases each). The V gene's germline CDR1 is SGHTA and CDR2 FQGNSA. The CDR3 runs to 15 residues. V lost 4 bases and J lost 0, with 9 bases in between. This CDR3 is CASSWDAANTGELFF. The CDR3, as DNA: TGTGCCAGCAGCTGGGACGCCGCGAACACCGGGGAGCTGTTTTTT.

The V call is TRBV9, the J call TRBJ2-2, with D perhaps matching TRBD2 (6 bases). The CDR3 runs to 14 residues. Trimming left V 6 bases short and J 2 bases short, with 11 bases between. Germline-derived CDR1 and CDR2 are SGDLS and YYNGEE. The CDR3 coding sequence is TGTGCCAGCACACCCGGGACTAACACCGGGGAGCTGTTTTTT. It encodes CASTPGTNTGELFF.

V gene TRBV19 combines with J gene TRBJ2-4; tentatively, D is TRBD1 (5 bases). From germline, CDR1 is LNHDA and CDR2 SQIVND (reference sequence). The length of the CDR3 is 15 residues. V lost 5 bases, J lost 0 bases, and 11 bases lay in between. CDR3 region: CASSGQGLAKNIQYF. In DNA form, the CDR3 reads TGTGCCAGTAGTGGGCAGGGCCTAGCCAAAAACATTCAGTACTTC.

CDR3 sequence (DNA): TGTGCCAGCAGTTTACCCAGCGGCTACGAGCAGTACTTC. Its translation: CASSLPSGYEQYF. The J gene is TRBJ2-7, the V gene TRBV12-3 or TRBV12-4, with D possibly TRBD2 on 5 matching bases. The CDR3 spans 13 residues. The V end lost 2 bases, the J end lost 3 bases, and 8 bases lay between the germline ends.

The chain carries TRBV9 and TRBJ2-7, with 7 bases fitting TRBD2. V trimming: 0 bases; J trimming: 2 bases; junction bases outside the gene matches: 2. The CDR3 loop spans 14 amino acids. Germline assignment: CDR1 SGDLS and CDR2 YYNGEE. The CDR3 DNA reads as TGTGCCAGCAGCGTAGAAGCGGGACCCTACGAGCAGTACTTC. It is translated as CASSVEAGPYEQYF. Full variable domain (rest looked up from reference TRBV9 and TRBJ2-7): DSGVTQTPKHLITATGQRVTLRCSPRSGDLSVYWYQQSLDQGLQFLIQYYNGEERAKGNILERFSAQQFPDLHSELNLSSLELGDSALYFCASSVEAGPYEQYFGPGTRLTVT.

In this sample, this clonotype turned up a few times. The V call is TRBV4-2, the J call TRBJ2-3; 8 nucleotides match TRBD2. V lost 3 bases to trimming and J lost 1 base; unmatched junction nucleotides: 3. Germline V gene data show CDR1 as LGHNA and CDR2 as YNFKEQ. The CDR3 length is 15 residues. CDR3 in amino acids: CASSQELAGTDTQYF. As DNA, the CDR3 is TGTGCCAGCAGCCAGGAACTAGCGGGCACAGATACGCAGTATTTT.

The rearrangement uses TRBV3-1 and TRBJ1-2, with TRBD1 as a possible D gene (5 bases). V was cut by 10 bases and J by 2 bases, with 14 bases left in between. CDR3 length: 13 residues. In germline, CDR1 is LGHDT, CDR2 YNNKEL (reference sequence). CDR3 in amino acids: CATTGPVNYGYTF. The CDR3 nucleotides read TGTGCCACCACAGGACCGGTAAACTATGGCTACACCTTC.

This clonotype was seen ten or more times. The V and J genes are TRBV7-8 and TRBJ2-1, with D hard to call. This CDR3 contains 12 residues. V lost 4 bases and J 3 bases, leaving 4 bases between the germline ends. CDR1 SGHVS and CDR2 FQNEAQ come from the germline V gene. The CDR3 is CASSWDYNEQFF. CDR3 nucleotides: TGTGCCAGCAGCTGGGACTACAATGAGCAGTTCTTC.

This clonotype has more than one count but fewer than ten. The rearrangement uses TRBV12-3 or TRBV12-4 and TRBJ2-5; D is ambiguous. CDR3 length equals 13 residues. V was shortened by 6 bases and J by 0 bases, with 8 bases between the two germline ends. CDR3 bases: TGTGCCAGCAGACCGGGTTACCAAGAGACCCAGTACTTC. The encoded protein is CASRPGYQETQYF.

A few counts support this clonotype. V usage is TRBV12-3 or TRBV12-4 and J usage is TRBJ1-1; 7 bases are shared with TRBD1. V lost 11 bases and J lost 11; bases outside the gene matches: 23. CDR3 length: 15 residues. The DNA for the CDR3 is TGTGCCTCCCGAGGGGGCAGAGGTCAAGCTAAATCGGCTTTCTTT. This translates into CASRGGRGQAKSAFF.